One sample yielded the 23 T cell receptor beta chains listed below, sequenced in a study of blood T cell repertoires in COVID-19. The repertoire was sequenced with immunoSEQ multiplex PCR; TCRdb's copy has only in-frame clones and lacks some. The table shows 300,000 to 400,000 clones, with around 86% occurring only once. Sequenced: peripheral blood. These receptors were collected from a human donor in a cohort sampled during active COVID-19.

The gene calls are TRBV2 and TRBJ2-7; D uncertain. Trimming pared 2 bases from V and 4 bases from J, leaving 6 bases between. The germline gives CDR1 SNHLY, CDR2 FYNNEI. This CDR3 comprises 12 residues. CDR3 DNA sequence: TGTGCCAGCAGTGAACAGTCTTACGAGCAGTACTTC. It codes for CASSEQSYEQYF.

This clone was observed once. V is TRBV5-1 and J is TRBJ1-3, with D possibly being TRBD1 (6 bases). Germline V gene data show CDR1 as SGHRS and CDR2 as YFSETQ. This CDR3 contains 17 residues. The V end was cut by 0 bases, the J end by 2 bases, with 15 bases between. The chain's CDR3 is CASSLGPAGAAGNTIYF. The CDR3 DNA is TGCGCCAGCAGCTTGGGACCCGCGGGGGCGGCTGGAAACACCATATATTTT.

V usage is TRBV30 and J usage is TRBJ1-6; 8 bases fit TRBD1. The CDR3 covers 16 residues. Trimming at V came to 3 bases and at J to 7 bases, leaving 11 bases not matched to a gene. From germline, CDR1 is GTSNPN and CDR2 SVGIG (reference sequence). Here the CDR3 reads CAWSAPEDRANSPLHF. For the CDR3, the DNA is TGTGCCTGGAGCGCACCGGAGGACAGGGCGAATTCACCCCTCCACTTT.

The chain employs TRBV29-1 and TRBJ2-5; D is possibly TRBD2 (5 bases). Looked up from germline, CDR1 is SQVTM and CDR2 is ANQGSEA. Trimming took off 4 bases at V and 5 bases at J, with 11 bases between the two ends. CDR3 size: 12 residues. The CDR3 region is CSVGVGVETQYF. CDR3 DNA sequence: TGCAGCGTTGGGGTGGGAGTGGAGACCCAGTACTTC. The full variable domain, completed using reference TRBV29-1 and TRBJ2-5, is SAVISQKPSRDICQRGTSLTIQCQVDSQVTMMFWYRQQPGQSLTLIATANQGSEATYESGFVIDKFPISRPNLTFSTLTVSNMSPEDSSIYLCSVGVGVETQYFGPGTRLLVL.

This clone has only one observation. The chain is built from TRBV5-6 and TRBJ1-2; TRBD1 agrees at 7 bases. The trim removed 4 bases at V and 3 bases at J, leaving 3 bases unmatched. CDR3 length: 13 amino acids. The germline gives CDR1 SGHDT, CDR2 YYEEEE. The CDR3 DNA sequence: TGTGCCAGCAGCCCAGACAGGGACTATGGCTACACCTTC. Its translation: CASSPDRDYGYTF.

The V and J genes are TRBV30 and TRBJ1-5, with D perhaps matching TRBD1 (6 bases). The CDR3 covers 14 residues. V was trimmed by 3 bases and J by 3 bases, leaving 12 bases between them. Germline-derived CDR1 and CDR2 are GTSNPN and SVGIG (reference sequence). The CDR3: CAWRNTGSNQPQHF. CDR3 DNA sequence: TGTGCCTGGAGAAATACAGGGTCCAATCAGCCCCAGCATTTT.

This chain connects TRBV14 to TRBJ2-7, with TRBD2 identical over 7 bases. With V trimmed by 1 base and J by 0 bases, 6 bases remained unmatched. Germline V gene sequence: CDR1 SGHDN, CDR2 FVKESK. The CDR3 has 16 residues. The CDR3 loop reads CASSQVVSGPSYEQYF. The CDR3 DNA reads TGTGCCAGCAGCCAAGTAGTTAGCGGGCCCTCCTACGAGCAGTACTTC.

V is TRBV6-5 and J is TRBJ1-5; 10 positions match TRBD1. From germline, CDR1 is MNHEY and CDR2 SVGAGI. The V segment lost 5 bases and the J segment 5 bases; nucleotides outside the gene matches: 6. There are 15 residues in the CDR3. In DNA, the CDR3 is TGTGCCAGCAGTACCCGACAGGGGGCCTATCAGCCCCAGCATTTT. This encodes CASSTRQGAYQPQHF.

The gene calls are TRBV5-1 and TRBJ2-1; 7 bases agree with TRBD2. The germline CDR1 and CDR2 sequences are SGHRS and YFSETQ. V trimming: 0 bases; J trimming: 8 bases; junction bases outside the gene matches: 5. The CDR3 is made up of 14 amino acids. CDR3: CASSLASGLDEQFF. CDR3 coding DNA: TGCGCCAGCAGCTTGGCCTCCGGACTAGATGAGCAGTTCTTC.

This chain links TRBV25-1 with TRBJ2-5; the match to TRBD1 covers 9 bases. With V trimmed by 4 bases and J by 5 bases, 14 bases remained unmatched. In germline, CDR1 is MGHDK, CDR2 SYGVNS. The CDR3 contains 17 residues. CDR3 in amino acids: CASSATDRGAGWETQYF. In nucleotides, the CDR3 is TGTGCCAGCAGTGCAACGGACAGGGGTGCCGGGTGGGAGACCCAGTACTTC. Together with reference TRBV25-1 and TRBJ2-5, the CDR3 gives the full variable domain: EADIYQTPRYLVIGTGKKITLECSQTMGHDKMYWYQQDPGMELHLIHYSYGVNSTEKGDLSSESTVSRIRTEHFPLTLESARPSHTSQYLCASSATDRGAGWETQYFGPGTRLLVL.

CDR3 region: CASSPRQTSVHEQYF. The CDR3 DNA sequence: TGTGCCAGCAGCCCCCGGCAGACTAGCGTCCACGAGCAGTACTTC. V is TRBV9 and J is TRBJ2-7; TRBD2 agrees at 8 bases. Looked up from germline, CDR1 is SGDLS and CDR2 is YYNGEE. Trimming took 4 bases from V and 5 from J; bases not matched to a gene: 11. The CDR3 has 15 residues. Complete variable domain (other parts from reference TRBV9 and TRBJ2-7): DSGVTQTPKHLITATGQRVTLRCSPRSGDLSVYWYQQSLDQGLQFLIQYYNGEERAKGNILERFSAQQFPDLHSELNLSSLELGDSALYFCASSPRQTSVHEQYFGPGTRLTVT.

The CDR3 bases are TGTGCCAGCAGCTTGTACAGACAGGCCGGGGATGAAAAACTGTTTTTT. This encodes CASSLYRQAGDEKLFF. This chain uses TRBV7-8 with TRBJ1-4, with a tentative D call TRBD1 (6 bases). Germline V CDR1 and CDR2: SGHVS, FQNEAQ. The CDR3 covers 16 residues. V shed 3 bases and J shed 6 bases, with 17 bases lying between them. Drawing the rest from reference TRBV7-8 and TRBJ1-4, the complete variable domain is GAGVSQSPRYKVAKRGQDVALRCDPISGHVSLFWYQQALGQGPEFLTYFQNEAQLDKSGLPSDRFFAERPEGSVSTLKIQRTQQEDSAVYLCASSLYRQAGDEKLFFGSGTQLSVL.

The V and J genes are TRBV28 and TRBJ2-5; D gene ambiguous. There are 13 residues in the CDR3. Germline values: CDR1 MDHEN, CDR2 SYDVKM. Trimming removed 3 bases at V and 8 bases at J, with 13 bases between. The CDR3 coding sequence is TGTGCCAGCAGTTTCGACACTTCTACCACCCAGTACTTC. Encoded protein: CASSFDTSTTQYF.

CDR3 in DNA: TGTGCCAGCAGTGAGAGCAATGAGCAGTTCTTC. It is translated as CASSESNEQFF. This chain links TRBV25-1 with TRBJ2-1, with D uncertain. Germline values: CDR1 MGHDK, CDR2 SYGVNS. The ends were cut back, 3 bases at V and 6 bases at J, with 3 bases in the middle. The CDR3 is 11 amino acids. The variable domain in full, with the rest retrieved from reference TRBV25-1 and TRBJ2-1, is EADIYQTPRYLVIGTGKKITLECSQTMGHDKMYWYQQDPGMELHLIHYSYGVNSTEKGDLSSESTVSRIRTEHFPLTLESARPSHTSQYLCASSESNEQFFGPGTRLTVL.

The V call is TRBV5-4, the J call TRBJ2-1; possibly TRBD2 for D (6 bases). This CDR3 has 15 residues. Per the germline V gene, CDR1 is SGHNT and CDR2 is YYREEE (reference sequence). V lost 0 bases and J lost 2, with 9 bases in between. CDR3 in amino acids: CASSLDPGAYNEQFF. The CDR3 DNA sequence: TGTGCCAGCAGCTTGGATCCGGGGGCCTACAATGAGCAGTTCTTC.

V usage is TRBV11-2 and J usage is TRBJ2-7, with a tentative D call TRBD2 (5 bases). Germline CDR1 SGHAT, CDR2 FQNNGV. The length of the CDR3 is 15 residues. V lost 0 bases and J lost 2, with 11 bases in between. CDR3 coding DNA: TGTGCCAGCAGCTTAGAATTCGGGCGGGCCTACGAGCAGTACTTC. Encoded protein: CASSLEFGRAYEQYF. The full variable domain, in which reference TRBV11-2 and TRBJ2-7 provide the parts outside the CDR3, is EAGVAQSPRYKIIEKRQSVAFWCNPISGHATLYWYQQILGQGPKLLIQFQNNGVVDDSQLPKDRFSAERLKGVDSTLKIQPAKLEDSAVYLCASSLEFGRAYEQYFGPGTRLTVT.

The rearrangement uses TRBV11-2 and TRBJ1-1; D gene ambiguous. The CDR3 consists of 12 residues. Germline CDR1 is SGHAT and CDR2 is FQNNGV. V was clipped by 8 bases and J by 3 bases, with 10 bases between them. The CDR3 sequence is CASCGRDTEAFF. For the CDR3, the DNA is TGTGCCAGCTGTGGGAGGGACACTGAAGCTTTCTTT.

V is TRBV30 and J is TRBJ1-1, with D unresolved. With 2 bases removed from V and 1 base from J, the gap between germline ends came to 14 bases. There are 15 residues in the CDR3. Germline CDR1 and CDR2: GTSNPN and SVGIG (reference sequence). The CDR3 spells CAWSLTGVTNTEAFF. The CDR3 DNA reads as TGTGCCTGGAGTCTTACCGGGGTGACGAACACTGAAGCTTTCTTT. The complete variable domain, with remaining parts taken from reference TRBV30 and TRBJ1-1, reads SQTIHQWPATLVQPVGSPLSLECTVEGTSNPNLYWYRQAAGRGLQLLFYSVGIGQISSEVPQNLSASRPQDRQFILSSKKLLLSDSGFYLCAWSLTGVTNTEAFFGQGTRLTVV.

The rearrangement links TRBV6-5 to TRBJ2-1; TRBD1 aligns across 11 bases. The CDR3 loop spans 15 amino acids. V lost 8 bases to trimming and J lost 4 bases; unmatched junction nucleotides: 7. Germline loops: CDR1 MNHEY, CDR2 SVGAGI. For the CDR3, the DNA is TGTGCCAGCCGCGGACAGGGGGCACTTTACAATGAGCAGTTCTTC. This gives the protein CASRGQGALYNEQFF.

This chain links TRBV28 with TRBJ2-3; 9 nucleotides match TRBD2. The CDR3 totals 16 residues. Trimming took 2 bases from V and 2 from J; bases not matched to a gene: 5. CDR1 MDHEN and CDR2 SYDVKM come from the germline V gene. CDR3 region: CASSLEIAGDTDTQYF. In DNA form, the CDR3 reads TGTGCCAGCAGTTTAGAGATAGCGGGAGACACAGATACGCAGTATTTT.

V gene TRBV30 combines with J gene TRBJ2-5, with D possibly TRBD1 on 5 matching bases. The CDR3 has 13 residues. The germline V gene encodes CDR1 GTSNPN and CDR2 SVGIG (reference sequence). V lost 2 bases and J 5 bases, leaving 12 bases between the germline ends. In DNA form, the CDR3 reads TGTGCCTGGAGTAGGGGTTTAGGGGAGACCCAGTACTTC. Encoded protein: CAWSRGLGETQYF.

The chain uses TRBV5-6 and TRBJ2-3; 7 nucleotides match TRBD1. The CDR3 length is 13 residues. Germline V gene lookup returns CDR1 SGHDT and CDR2 YYEEEE. The V gene end was trimmed by 4 bases and the J gene end by 3 bases; junction bases not matched to a gene: 2. The DNA of the CDR3 is TGTGCCAGCAGCCGCAGGGGGACAGATACGCAGTATTTT. Protein product: CASSRRGTDTQYF.

The chain uses TRBV30 and TRBJ1-4, with unresolved D. CDR1 is GTSNPN, CDR2 SVGIG, per germline (reference sequence). This CDR3 has 14 amino acids. Between the trimmed V and J ends, which lost 0 bases and 8 bases, there was a span of 13 bases. CDR3 in DNA: TGTGCCTGGAGTGTAACGGGGTCTGGGGAAAAACTGTTTTTT. It specifies CAWSVTGSGEKLFF.